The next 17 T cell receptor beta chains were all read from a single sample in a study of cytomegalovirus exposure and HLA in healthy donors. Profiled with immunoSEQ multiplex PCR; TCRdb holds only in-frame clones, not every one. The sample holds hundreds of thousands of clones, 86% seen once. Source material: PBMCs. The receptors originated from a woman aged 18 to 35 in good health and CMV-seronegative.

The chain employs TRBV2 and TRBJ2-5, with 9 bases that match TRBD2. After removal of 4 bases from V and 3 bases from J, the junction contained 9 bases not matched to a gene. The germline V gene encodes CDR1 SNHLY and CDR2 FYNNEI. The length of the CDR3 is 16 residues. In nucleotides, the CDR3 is TGTGCCAGCAGTGCGGCGGGAGCGGGGGGTAAAGAGACCCAGTACTTC. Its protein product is CASSAAGAGGKETQYF.

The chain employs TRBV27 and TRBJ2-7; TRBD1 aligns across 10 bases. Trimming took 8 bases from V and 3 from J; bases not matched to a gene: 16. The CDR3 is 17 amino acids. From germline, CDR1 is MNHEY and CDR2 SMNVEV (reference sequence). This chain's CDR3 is CASRTRRQGARFYEQYF. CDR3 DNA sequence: TGTGCCAGCCGCACGAGGAGACAGGGGGCCCGTTTCTACGAGCAGTACTTC.

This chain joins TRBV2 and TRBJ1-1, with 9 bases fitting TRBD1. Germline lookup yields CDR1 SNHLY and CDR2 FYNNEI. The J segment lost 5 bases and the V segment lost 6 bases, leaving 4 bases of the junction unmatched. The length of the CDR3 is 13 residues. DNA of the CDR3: TGTGCCAGCAGAACGACAGGGGGGACTGAAGCTTTCTTT. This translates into CASRTTGGTEAFF.

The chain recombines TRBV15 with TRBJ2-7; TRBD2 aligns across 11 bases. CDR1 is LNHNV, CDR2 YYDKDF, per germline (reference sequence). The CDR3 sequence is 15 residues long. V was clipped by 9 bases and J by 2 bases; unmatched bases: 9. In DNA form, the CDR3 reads TGTGCCACGAGCGCCCTTAGCGGGGGGGCCTACGAGCAGTACTTC. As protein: CATSALSGGAYEQYF.

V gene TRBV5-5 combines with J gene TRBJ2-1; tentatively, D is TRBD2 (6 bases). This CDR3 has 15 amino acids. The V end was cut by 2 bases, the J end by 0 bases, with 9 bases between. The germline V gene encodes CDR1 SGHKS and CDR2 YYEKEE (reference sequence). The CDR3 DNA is TGTGCCAGCAGCTTAGACGGGAGCTCCTACAATGAGCAGTTCTTC. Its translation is CASSLDGSSYNEQFF.

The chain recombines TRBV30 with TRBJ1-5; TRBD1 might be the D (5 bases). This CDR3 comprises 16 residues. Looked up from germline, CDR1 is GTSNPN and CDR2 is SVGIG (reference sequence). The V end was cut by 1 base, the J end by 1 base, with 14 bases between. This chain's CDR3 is CAWSEFDGGSNQPQHF. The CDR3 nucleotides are TGTGCCTGGAGTGAGTTTGACGGGGGAAGCAATCAGCCCCAGCATTTT.

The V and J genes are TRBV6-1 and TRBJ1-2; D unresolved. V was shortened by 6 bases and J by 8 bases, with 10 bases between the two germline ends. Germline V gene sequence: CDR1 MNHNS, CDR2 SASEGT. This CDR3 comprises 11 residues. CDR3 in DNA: TGTGCCAGCAGCGGCGTCGGGGGCTACACCTTC. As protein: CASSGVGGYTF.

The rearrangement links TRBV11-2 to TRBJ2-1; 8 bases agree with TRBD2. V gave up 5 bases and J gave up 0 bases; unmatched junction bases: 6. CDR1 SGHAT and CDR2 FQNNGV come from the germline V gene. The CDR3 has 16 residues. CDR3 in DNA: TGTGCCAGCAGCCTACTAGCGGAGAGCTCCTACAATGAGCAGTTCTTC. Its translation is CASSLLAESSYNEQFF.

CDR3 in DNA: TGCAGCGTTGCGGACAGTGCCAACTATGGCTACACCTTC. Its protein is CSVADSANYGYTF. The chain joins TRBV29-1 to TRBJ1-2; a possible D gene is TRBD1 (6 bases). From germline, CDR1 is SQVTM and CDR2 ANQGSEA. This CDR3 contains 13 residues. Trimming shortened V by 4 bases and J by 2 bases, and 11 bases separated the two germline ends. Complete variable domain (other parts from reference TRBV29-1 and TRBJ1-2): SAVISQKPSRDICQRGTSLTIQCQVDSQVTMMFWYRQQPGQSLTLIATANQGSEATYESGFVIDKFPISRPNLTFSTLTVSNMSPEDSSIYLCSVADSANYGYTFGSGTRLTVV.

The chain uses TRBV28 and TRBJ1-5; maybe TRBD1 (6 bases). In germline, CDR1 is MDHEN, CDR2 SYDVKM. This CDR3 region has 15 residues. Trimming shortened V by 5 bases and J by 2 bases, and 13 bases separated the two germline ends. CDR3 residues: CASSRLAGGNQPQHF. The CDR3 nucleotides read TGTGCCAGCAGTCGCCTCGCAGGGGGCAATCAGCCCCAGCATTTT.

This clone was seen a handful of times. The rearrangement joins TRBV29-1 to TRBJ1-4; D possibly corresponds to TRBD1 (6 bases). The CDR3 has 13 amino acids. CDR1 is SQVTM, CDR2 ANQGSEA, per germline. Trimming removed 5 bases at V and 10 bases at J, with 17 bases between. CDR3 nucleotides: TGCAGCGTTCTTCGACAGGAACCGGGAAAACTGTTTTTT. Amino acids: CSVLRQEPGKLFF.

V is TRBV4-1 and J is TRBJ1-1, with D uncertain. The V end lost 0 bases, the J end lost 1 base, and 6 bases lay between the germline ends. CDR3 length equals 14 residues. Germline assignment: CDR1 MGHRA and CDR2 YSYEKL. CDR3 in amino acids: CASSQDGGNTEAFF. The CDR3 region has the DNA TGCGCCAGCAGCCAAGATGGAGGGAACACTGAAGCTTTCTTT.

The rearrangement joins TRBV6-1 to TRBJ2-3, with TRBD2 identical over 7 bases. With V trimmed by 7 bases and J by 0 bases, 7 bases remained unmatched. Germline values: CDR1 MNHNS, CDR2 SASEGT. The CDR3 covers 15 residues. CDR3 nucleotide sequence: TGTGCCAGCAACCCAAGCGGGATTAGCACAGATACGCAGTATTTT. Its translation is CASNPSGISTDTQYF.

CDR3 nucleotide sequence: TGTGCCAGCAACCGGGACAGGGGTGGCGAGCAGTACTTC. Translation gives CASNRDRGGEQYF. The genes are TRBV2 and TRBJ2-7; 10 nucleotides agree with TRBD1. Germline CDR1 SNHLY, CDR2 FYNNEI. V lost 7 bases and J lost 6; bases outside the gene matches: 6. The CDR3 is made up of 13 amino acids.

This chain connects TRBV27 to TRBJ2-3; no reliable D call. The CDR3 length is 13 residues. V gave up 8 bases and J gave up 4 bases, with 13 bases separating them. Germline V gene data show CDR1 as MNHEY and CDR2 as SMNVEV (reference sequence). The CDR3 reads CASGPWAPDTQYF. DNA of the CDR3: TGTGCCAGCGGTCCCTGGGCCCCAGATACGCAGTATTTT.

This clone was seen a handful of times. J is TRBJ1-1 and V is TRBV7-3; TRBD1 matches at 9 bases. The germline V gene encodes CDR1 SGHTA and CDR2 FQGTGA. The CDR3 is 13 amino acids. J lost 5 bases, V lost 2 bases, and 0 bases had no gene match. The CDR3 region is CASSLGQGTEAFF. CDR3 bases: TGTGCCAGCAGCTTAGGACAGGGGACTGAAGCTTTCTTT.

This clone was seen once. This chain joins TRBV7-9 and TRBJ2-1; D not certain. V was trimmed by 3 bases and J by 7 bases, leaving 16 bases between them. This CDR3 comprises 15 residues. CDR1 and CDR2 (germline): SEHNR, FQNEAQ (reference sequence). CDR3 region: CASSLEFGIGNEQFF. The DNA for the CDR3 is TGTGCCAGCAGCTTGGAGTTTGGAATTGGGAATGAGCAGTTCTTC.